Below, one T cell receptor (beta chain) is given with its context. What it recognizes is unknown. This sample is part of a study of cytomegalovirus exposure and HLA in healthy donors. Study-wide context: In an early release, HLA-typed donors contributed tens of millions of unique TCR sequences.

Trimming shortened V by 6 bases and J by 2 bases, and 10 bases separated the two germline ends. Germline CDR1 is MNHNS and CDR2 is SASEGT. The CDR3 has 13 amino acids. General study findings and limits: Common viral pathogens were later found to be apparently linked to several of the most significant clusters. A list of approximately 160 TCR beta chains associated with cytomegalovirus was given. HLA alleles were associated with 15,000 to 20,000 TCR beta sequences in a later analysis at 0.05 false discovery rate.

Primers for the PCR totalled 60 Vbeta and 13 Jbeta. The protocol was immunoSEQ multiplex PCR, while the TCRdb copy is restricted to in-frame clones and leaves out a portion. The repertoire shows around 200,000 clones; the top ten hold about 0.8%. The chain links TRBV6-1 to TRBJ1-2; D possibly corresponds to TRBD1 (6 bases). Sequencing was carried out using PBMCs. The receptor was isolated from a woman aged 18-29 years in good health and CMV-seropositive. The CDR3 spells CASSPDSNYGYTF. The CDR3 DNA is TGTGCCAGCAGCCCGGACAGCAACTATGGCTACACCTTC.